These T cell receptor beta chains were read from a single sample in a study of identical twins. TCRdb re-analysed the 5' RACE reads in MiXCR, keeping a single row per CDR3 protein. The table includes around 1.7 million distinct CDR3 sequences, under 35% detected once. Input material: cord blood. The source is a newborn girl in good health. CDR3s include the opening cysteine and the closing phenylalanine or tryptophan. The D gene is left open where the match is weak. Part of the rows lack a size; the others show once, few, many or a class for expanded clones.

TRBD2	TRBV20-1	NA	TRBJ2-2	CSARARTSGSIGELFF	TGCAGTGCTAGAGCCAGGACTAGCGGGAGTATCGGGGAGCTGTTTTTT
TRBD2	TRBV7-9	NA	TRBJ2-7	CASSSVPSGRVEQYF	TGTGCCAGCAGCTCCGTCCCTAGCGGGAGGGTCGAGCAGTACTTC
NA	TRBV11-2	few	TRBJ2-1	CASSHPNRFSSYNEQFF	TGTGCCAGCAGCCACCCAAACAGGTTTAGCTCCTACAATGAGCAGTTCTTC
NA	TRBV20-1	NA	TRBJ2-3	CSARGQSWTDTQYF	TGCAGTGCCAGGGGACAAAGTTGGACAGATACGCAGTATTTT
NA	TRBV20-1	NA	TRBJ2-3	CSLHRDTSTDTQYF	TGCAGTTTACACCGGGACACAAGCACAGATACGCAGTATTTT
NA	TRBV19	NA	TRBJ2-3	CASSINRVTDTQYF	TGTGCCAGTAGTATAAACAGGGTGACAGATACGCAGTATTTT
NA	TRBV6-5	NA	TRBJ2-7	CASSYSWGSSYEQYF	TGTGCCAGCAGTTACTCGTGGGGGAGCTCCTACGAGCAGTACTTC
TRBD2	TRBV7-2	NA	TRBJ2-5	CASSPKLAGAFNEQYF	TGTGCCAGCAGCCCCAAATTAGCGGGGGCGTTCAATGAGCAGTACTTC
TRBD2	TRBV20-1	NA	TRBJ2-7	CSARDYSGRAYEQYF	TGCAGTGCTAGAGATTATAGCGGGAGGGCCTACGAGCAGTACTTC
TRBD2	TRBV6-5	NA	TRBJ2-1	CASTYGTSGTNEQFF	TGTGCCAGCACCTATGGGACTAGCGGGACCAATGAGCAGTTCTTC
TRBD2	TRBV3-1	few	TRBJ2-5	CASSQFGSRLAGYQETQYF	TGTGCCAGCAGCCAATTCGGCTCTCGACTAGCGGGGTACCAAGAGACCCAGTACTTC
NA	TRBV5-1	NA	TRBJ2-3	CASSLEPGPDTQYF	TGCGCCAGCAGCTTGGAACCCGGGCCAGATACGCAGTATTTT
NA	TRBV12-3/TRBV12-4	NA	TRBJ2-3	CASSRSLKGDTQYF	TGTGCCAGCAGTCGCAGCTTGAAAGGGGATACGCAGTATTTT
NA	TRBV20-1	few	TRBJ1-5	CSARGADHQPQHF	TGCAGTGCTAGAGGAGCGGACCATCAGCCCCAGCATTTT
NA	TRBV27	NA	TRBJ2-3	CASSLSAWRGETDTQYF	TGTGCCAGCAGTTTATCGGCTTGGCGGGGTGAGACAGATACGCAGTATTTT
NA	TRBV20-1	NA	TRBJ2-1	CSARAKVAANEQFF	TGCAGTGCTAGAGCTAAGGTAGCGGCCAACGAGCAGTTCTTC
NA	TRBV6-1	NA	TRBJ2-7	CASSEAYARAYEQYF	TGTGCCAGCAGTGAAGCGTACGCCAGGGCCTACGAGCAGTACTTC
NA	TRBV7-2	few	TRBJ1-6	CASSARTWSSYNSPLHF	TGTGCCAGCAGCGCCCGAACATGGAGCTCCTATAATTCACCCCTCCACTTT
TRBD1	TRBV29-1	few	TRBJ1-5	CSVEEGQGQPQHF	TGCAGCGTTGAAGAGGGCCAGGGACAGCCTCAGCATTTT
NA	TRBV27	few	TRBJ1-5	CASSLWVAQPQHF	TGTGCCAGCAGTTTATGGGTGGCCCAGCCCCAGCATTTT
NA	TRBV29-1	many	TRBJ2-3	CSVYPSRAITDTQYF	TGCAGCGTTTACCCATCTCGGGCCATCACAGATACGCAGTATTTT
TRBD2	TRBV5-1	few	TRBJ2-1	CASSPTSGPIYNEQFF	TGCGCCAGCAGCCCAACTAGCGGTCCTATCTACAATGAGCAGTTCTTC
NA	TRBV20-1	once	TRBJ1-1	CSASMSTSDTEAFF	TGCAGTGCTAGCATGTCGACATCGGACACTGAAGCTTTCTTT
NA	TRBV6-5	once	TRBJ2-5	CASSYSASRWETQYF	TGTGCCAGCAGTTACTCGGCTAGCAGATGGGAGACCCAGTACTTC
NA	TRBV3-1	few	TRBJ2-3	CASSQVWAQEDTQYF	TGTGCCAGCAGCCAAGTGTGGGCCCAGGAGGATACGCAGTATTTT
TRBD1	TRBV12-5	NA	TRBJ1-1	CASGQRGFQGAETEAFF	TGTGCTAGTGGGCAAAGAGGATTTCAGGGGGCGGAAACTGAAGCTTTCTTT
NA	TRBV28	few	TRBJ1-4	CASSSPGLATNEKLFF	TGTGCCAGCAGTTCCCCCGGGCTTGCAACTAATGAAAAACTGTTTTTT
TRBD2	TRBV7-2	many	TRBJ2-7	CASSLVTSGAYEQYF	TGTGCCAGCAGCTTAGTGACTAGCGGAGCCTACGAGCAGTACTTC
NA	TRBV4-2	NA	TRBJ2-4	CASSQQSRSQYF	TGTGCCAGCAGCCAACAGAGCCGGAGTCAGTACTTC
NA	TRBV20-1	NA	TRBJ2-4	CSARATDENIQYF	TGCAGTGCTAGAGCTACCGACGAAAACATTCAGTACTTC
NA	TRBV4-1	NA	TRBJ2-5	CASGQVQGLETQYF	TGCGCCAGCGGCCAAGTCCAGGGTTTGGAGACCCAGTACTTC
NA	TRBV27	NA	TRBJ2-6	CASRRAGRGAGANVLTF	TGTGCCAGCAGAAGGGCAGGAAGAGGAGCTGGGGCCAACGTCCTGACTTTC
NA	TRBV12-3/TRBV12-4	NA	TRBJ2-7	CASSRTGSVGEQYF	TGTGCCAGCAGTCGTACAGGGTCGGTAGGCGAGCAGTACTTC
TRBD1	TRBV5-1	few	TRBJ2-5	CASSGGTGSQETQYF	TGCGCCAGCAGCGGAGGGACAGGAAGCCAAGAGACCCAGTACTTC
NA	TRBV7-8	few	TRBJ2-7	CASSFPRPASYEQYF	TGTGCCAGCAGCTTCCCGCGGCCGGCCTCCTACGAGCAGTACTTC
NA	TRBV20-1	many	TRBJ1-2	CSASKANYGYTF	TGCAGTGCTAGTAAGGCTAACTATGGCTACACCTTC
NA	TRBV20-1	NA	TRBJ2-1	CSARDHLVPIYTSQWNEQFF	TGCAGTGCTAGAGATCATCTAGTCCCAATCTATACAAGTCAATGGAATGAGCAGTTCTTC
TRBD1	TRBV4-1	NA	TRBJ1-4	CASSQDLGQVSEKLFF	TGCGCCAGCAGCCAAGATCTGGGACAGGTTAGCGAAAAACTGTTTTTT
NA	TRBV12-3/TRBV12-4	NA	TRBJ2-7	CASSPDGNRYEQYF	TGTGCCAGCAGTCCTGACGGGAATCGCTACGAGCAGTACTTC
NA	TRBV3-1	few	TRBJ2-3	CASSQVAGRDTQYF	TGTGCCAGCAGCCAAGTCGCTGGCCGCGATACGCAGTATTTT
TRBD1	TRBV5-1	NA	TRBJ2-7	CASSLDPGQGYEQYF	TGCGCCAGCAGCTTGGACCCGGGACAGGGCTACGAGCAGTACTTC
TRBD2	TRBV3-1	few	TRBJ2-5	CASSQFTSGRRKQYF	TGTGCCAGCAGCCAATTTACTAGCGGGAGAAGGAAGCAGTACTTC
TRBD1	TRBV3-1	NA	TRBJ1-4	CASSQVTERGLREKLFF	TGTGCCAGCAGCCAAGTGACAGAAAGGGGGCTAAGGGAAAAACTGTTTTTT
TRBD2	TRBV6-1	many	TRBJ2-5	CASSAGGTSGQETQYF	TGTGCCAGCAGTGCGGGAGGGACTAGCGGCCAAGAGACCCAGTACTTC
TRBD2	TRBV6-5	few	TRBJ2-7	CASRRLAGKQYF	TGTGCCAGCAGGAGACTAGCAGGAAAGCAGTACTTC
NA	TRBV20-1	NA	TRBJ1-6	CSAREVGGYNSPLHF	TGCAGTGCTAGAGAGGTCGGGGGCTATAATTCACCCCTCCACTTT
TRBD2	TRBV5-1	few	TRBJ2-1	CASSFWREGYNEQFF	TGCGCCAGCAGCTTCTGGCGGGAGGGCTACAATGAGCAGTTCTTC
TRBD1	TRBV19	NA	TRBJ1-1	CASSTGGLREAFF	TGTGCCAGTTCTACAGGGGGGCTCCGTGAAGCTTTCTTT
TRBD1	TRBV27	NA	TRBJ1-4	CASSSDRGPATNEKLFF	TGTGCCAGCAGTTCGGACAGGGGTCCCGCAACTAATGAAAAACTGTTTTTT
TRBD2	TRBV7-2	NA	TRBJ2-7	CASSSGFGLAPAYEQSF	TGTGCCAGCAGCTCAGGGTTCGGACTAGCACCAGCCTACGAGCAGTCCTTC